The 28 T cell receptor beta chains presented below share a single source sample, sequenced in a study of beta chain features in type 1 diabetes. Reverse transcription of all isolated RNA meant that expressed TCRB transcripts were sequenced. TCRdb keeps only in-frame clones here, not all; method: immunoSEQ multiplex PCR. The table includes 300,000 to 450,000 clones, around 20% detected once. The specimen was naive CD4+ T cells from blood. Receptors were obtained from a woman between 18 and 30 years old in good health.

The V gene is TRBV6-1, the J gene TRBJ1-4, with D possibly matching TRBD1 (5 bases). Germline CDR1 and CDR2: MNHNS and SASEGT. The V gene lost 1 base and the J gene lost 8 bases, with 17 bases spanning the gap. The CDR3 loop spans 16 amino acids. CDR3 nucleotide sequence: TGTGCCAGCAGTGAAGATATCTGGAATGGGGGGGAAAAACTGTTTTTT. It codes for CASSEDIWNGGEKLFF.

The rearrangement links TRBV7-2 to TRBJ2-7; TRBD1 matches at 7 bases. Trimming took 1 base from V and 3 from J; bases not matched to a gene: 6. CDR3 size: 15 residues. Germline CDR1 SGHTA, CDR2 FQGNSA. CDR3 nucleotides: TGTGCCAGCAGCTTAGGCCGGGACAGCTTCTACGAGCAGTACTTC. Translated, it gives CASSLGRDSFYEQYF.

The chain couples TRBV10-2 to TRBJ1-1; D may be TRBD1 (6 bases). Trimming stripped 6 bases from V and 2 bases from J, with 13 bases between. Germline V gene lookup returns CDR1 WSHSY and CDR2 SAAADI. This CDR3 has 14 residues. CDR3 in amino acids: CASRNGQSNTEAFF. The CDR3 DNA reads TGCGCCAGCAGGAACGGACAGTCCAACACTGAAGCTTTCTTT.

In regard to this clone: This same CDR3 is encoded by further DNA sequences in the sample. The CDR3 coding sequence is TGTGCCAGCTCACCTCTAGCGGGGGAAGAGACCCAGTACTTC. This codes for CASSPLAGEETQYF. This rearrangement joins TRBV18 to TRBJ2-5; 10 nucleotides align to TRBD2. V trimming: 3 bases; J trimming: 3 bases; junction bases outside the gene matches: 1. Germline V lookup: CDR1 KGHSH, CDR2 LQKENI. The length of the CDR3 is 14 residues.

This clone turned up a few times. The chain is built from TRBV5-1 and TRBJ2-7; 9 bases map to TRBD1. Germline-derived CDR1 and CDR2 are SGHRS and YFSETQ. The CDR3 sequence is 16 residues long. V shed 3 bases, J shed 0 bases, and the junction held 7 bases outside the gene matches. CDR3 nucleotide sequence: TGCGCCAGCAGCTCCTGGACAGGGGCCCCCTCCTACGAGCAGTACTTC. Its protein is CASSSWTGAPSYEQYF.

The gene calls are TRBV11-3 and TRBJ2-1, with D perhaps matching TRBD1 (6 bases). V lost 5 bases to trimming and J lost 6 bases, with 20 bases between them. The CDR3 runs 16 residues. Germline values: CDR1 SGHNT, CDR2 YENEEA. CDR3 residues: CASSPITLQGPNEQFF. As DNA, the CDR3 is TGTGCCAGCAGCCCAATTACCCTACAGGGTCCCAATGAGCAGTTCTTC. Variable domain in full (rest from reference TRBV11-3 and TRBJ2-1): EAGVVQSPRYKIIEKKQPVAFWCNPISGHNTLYWYLQNLGQGPELLIRYENEEAVDDSQLPKDRFSAERLKGVDSTLKIQPAELGDSAVYLCASSPITLQGPNEQFFGPGTRLTVL.

The rearrangement uses TRBV30 and TRBJ1-1, with 10 positions matching TRBD1. V trimming: 3 bases; J trimming: 7 bases; junction bases outside the gene matches: 8. Germline CDR1 GTSNPN, CDR2 SVGIG (reference sequence). The CDR3 runs 14 residues. This CDR3 reads CAWRRQGAEVEAFF. For the CDR3, the DNA is TGTGCCTGGAGGAGACAGGGGGCCGAAGTTGAAGCTTTCTTT.

This clone turned up a few times. This chain links TRBV5-1 with TRBJ2-1, with a weak D call TRBD1 (6 bases). Per the germline V gene, CDR1 is SGHRS and CDR2 is YFSETQ. The CDR3 runs to 13 residues. Between the trimmed V and J ends, which lost 4 bases and 10 bases, there was a span of 15 bases. CDR3 DNA sequence: TGCGCCAGCAGCCGTTCTCTCGACAGGGAGCAGTTCTTC. Encoded protein: CASSRSLDREQFF.

This chain connects TRBV15 to TRBJ2-7, with 8 nucleotides matching TRBD2. In germline, CDR1 is LNHNV, CDR2 YYDKDF (reference sequence). The CDR3 has 17 residues. The J segment lost 5 bases and the V segment lost 1 base, leaving 13 bases of the junction unmatched. The CDR3 sequence is CATSRGALQAGRDEQYF. CDR3 coding DNA: TGTGCCACCAGCAGAGGTGCCCTTCAGGCCGGGAGGGACGAGCAGTACTTC.

This chain connects TRBV11-2 to TRBJ2-7; 7 bases line up with TRBD1. The V and J ends lost 5 bases and 4 bases, in that order; junction bases with no gene match: 2. The germline gives CDR1 SGHAT, CDR2 FQNNGV. This CDR3 is built from 12 residues. The CDR3 sequence is CASSPTGYEQYF. Written as DNA, the CDR3 is TGTGCCAGCAGCCCGACAGGGTACGAGCAGTACTTC.

About this clone itself: Other DNA sequences of this sample code for an identical CDR3. This sequence joins TRBV9 and TRBJ1-3; no clear D gene. From germline, CDR1 is SGDLS and CDR2 YYNGEE. V lost 0 bases to trimming and J lost 3 bases, with 7 bases between them. The CDR3 is 14 amino acids. The CDR3 DNA sequence: TGTGCCAGCAGCGTAGGGGGAGTTGGAAACACCATATATTTT. Residues: CASSVGGVGNTIYF.

Of note for this clone: Other DNA sequences in this sample translate to the same CDR3. The rearrangement links TRBV29-1 to TRBJ1-5; D unresolved. Germline loops: CDR1 SQVTM, CDR2 ANQGSEA. Deletions cut 4 bases from V and 4 bases from J, with 8 bases between. The CDR3 contains 12 residues. The CDR3 nucleotides read TGCAGCGTTGGGGCAGAAAATCAGCCCCAGCATTTT. Amino acid sequence: CSVGAENQPQHF. Full variable domain (outside the CDR3, taken from reference TRBV29-1 and TRBJ1-5): SAVISQKPSRDICQRGTSLTIQCQVDSQVTMMFWYRQQPGQSLTLIATANQGSEATYESGFVIDKFPISRPNLTFSTLTVSNMSPEDSSIYLCSVGAENQPQHFGDGTRLSIL.

This clone has just a few counts. The chain carries TRBV11-1 and TRBJ2-5, with a possible D match to TRBD2 (6 bases). The V end lost 4 bases, the J end lost 2 bases, and 11 bases lay between the germline ends. The CDR3 spans 14 residues. Per germline, CDR1 SGHAT and CDR2 FQDESV (reference sequence). CDR3 sequence (DNA): TGTGCCAGCAGCTCTCGGAGGGATCAAGAGACCCAGTACTTC. Translating it yields CASSSRRDQETQYF.

This clone was seen a few times. The chain is built from TRBV29-1 and TRBJ2-7, with 9 bases fitting TRBD1. This CDR3 has 13 amino acids. Per germline, CDR1 SQVTM and CDR2 ANQGSEA. V lost 7 bases, J lost 5 bases, and 9 bases stayed unmatched. CDR3 residues: CSERDREYHEQYF. In DNA, the CDR3 is TGCAGCGAAAGGGACAGGGAGTACCACGAGCAGTACTTC.

The chain combines TRBV6-5 with TRBJ2-4; 8 nucleotides line up with TRBD1. CDR1 is MNHEY and CDR2 is SVGAGI in the germline V gene. The CDR3 totals 14 residues. With 9 bases clipped from V and 0 bases from J, the junction kept 4 bases outside the gene matches. In DNA form, the CDR3 reads TGTGCCAGTGGACAGGGTGGAGCCAAAAACATTCAGTACTTC. It codes for CASGQGGAKNIQYF.

A few counts support this clone. The chain couples TRBV19 to TRBJ1-1; D perhaps matches TRBD1 (6 bases). This CDR3 comprises 12 residues. Germline V gives CDR1 LNHDA, CDR2 SQIVND (reference sequence). Trimming stripped 9 bases from V and 8 bases from J, with 16 bases between. The CDR3, as DNA: TGTGCCAGCCGGGCTGGACAGTTCGAAGCTTTCTTT. This translates into CASRAGQFEAFF.

This chain connects TRBV5-1 to TRBJ2-7; D is possibly TRBD1 (6 bases). The ends were cut back, 4 bases at V and 3 bases at J, with 17 bases in the middle. Germline-derived CDR1 and CDR2 are SGHRS and YFSETQ. The CDR3 length is 15 residues. CDR3 loop: CASSLRWDTYYEQYF. As DNA, the CDR3 is TGCGCCAGCAGCCTAAGGTGGGACACGTACTACGAGCAGTACTTC.

Concerning this clone: The junction departs from germline at one end; a sequencing error may be responsible. This sequence joins TRBV29-1 and TRBJ2-5, with 12 bases lining up with TRBD2. The germline V gene has CDR1 SQVTM and CDR2 ANQGSEA. The CDR3 consists of 14 residues. The chain's CDR3 is CSVPTSGGQGTQYF. The CDR3 DNA is TGCAGCGTTCCGACTAGCGGGGGTCAAGGGACCCAGTACTTC.

This clone has only a few counts. The CDR3 DNA sequence: TGTGCCTGGAGTGTCGAGAACACCATATATTTT. Its protein is CAWSVENTIYF. The chain couples TRBV30 to TRBJ1-3; D gene ambiguous. The length of the CDR3 is 11 residues. Germline CDR1 reads GTSNPN; CDR2 reads SVGIG (reference sequence). V was cut by 0 bases and J by 7 bases, with 4 bases left in between.

J is TRBJ2-5 and V is TRBV5-1; TRBD2 aligns across 7 bases. The CDR3 has 15 amino acids. J gave up 5 bases and V 2 bases, and 9 bases lay outside the gene matches. Germline V gives CDR1 SGHRS, CDR2 YFSETQ. CDR3 sequence reads: CASSFTPGLRETQYF. CDR3 sequence (DNA): TGCGCCAGCAGCTTCACTCCGGGACTACGGGAGACCCAGTACTTC. The full variable domain, with the rest looked up from reference TRBV5-1 and TRBJ2-5, is KAGVTQTPRYLIKTRGQQVTLSCSPISGHRSVSWYQQTPGQGLQFLFEYFSETQRNKGNFPGRFSGRQFSNSRSEMNVSTLELGDSALYLCASSFTPGLRETQYFGPGTRLLVL.

This chain links TRBV6-1 with TRBJ2-1; D gene unclear. The V end lost 3 bases, the J end lost 6 bases, and 15 bases lay between the germline ends. Germline V gives CDR1 MNHNS, CDR2 SASEGT. The CDR3 is made up of 15 amino acids. The CDR3 reads CASSEIPSVGNEQFF. The DNA for the CDR3 is TGTGCCAGCAGTGAGATCCCTAGTGTGGGCAATGAGCAGTTCTTC.

In its sample, this clone was seen a few times. The gene calls are TRBV7-2 and TRBJ2-5; 7 bases match TRBD2. The CDR3 loop spans 15 amino acids. The germline CDR1 and CDR2 sequences are SGHTA and FQGNSA. Trimming cost V 1 base and J 9 bases; bases outside gene matches: 11. Here the CDR3 reads CASSLGGPQGGAQYF. As DNA, the CDR3 is TGTGCCAGCAGCTTAGGGGGACCCCAGGGAGGGGCCCAGTACTTC.

The chain has TRBV30 and TRBJ1-1, with D unresolved. The CDR3 loop spans 12 amino acids. CDR1 and CDR2 from the germline V gene are GTSNPN and SVGIG (reference sequence). V was pared by 1 base and J by 10 bases, with 13 bases between. The CDR3 loop is CAWSERLWGAFF. DNA for the CDR3: TGTGCCTGGAGTGAGCGGCTCTGGGGAGCTTTCTTT.

The chain has TRBV19 and TRBJ2-3; TRBD1 might be the D (5 bases). The germline V gene has CDR1 LNHDA and CDR2 SQIVND (reference sequence). The CDR3 is made up of 13 amino acids. Trimming removed 6 bases from V and 2 bases from J, with 9 bases in between. The CDR3 bases are TGTGCCAGTAGAATGGACAACACAGATACGCAGTATTTT. It translates to CASRMDNTDTQYF. Using reference TRBV19 and TRBJ2-3 for the parts outside the CDR3, the full variable domain is DGGITQSPKYLFRKEGQNVTLSCEQNLNHDAMYWYRQDPGQGLRLIYYSQIVNDFQKGDIAEGYSVSREKKESFPLTVTSAQKNPTAFYLCASRMDNTDTQYFGPGTRLTVL.

A few counts support this clone. The rearrangement uses TRBV29-1 and TRBJ2-5; D is unresolved. V was pared by 6 bases and J by 4 bases, with 6 bases between. CDR1 and CDR2 from the germline V gene are SQVTM and ANQGSEA. CDR3 length: 10 residues. The CDR3 loop reads CSVQRETQYF. CDR3 coding DNA: TGCAGCGTCCAGCGAGAGACCCAGTACTTC. The full variable domain, with the rest looked up from reference TRBV29-1 and TRBJ2-5, is SAVISQKPSRDICQRGTSLTIQCQVDSQVTMMFWYRQQPGQSLTLIATANQGSEATYESGFVIDKFPISRPNLTFSTLTVSNMSPEDSSIYLCSVQRETQYFGPGTRLLVL.

The genes are TRBV4-2 and TRBJ2-2; 11 bases agree with TRBD2. V dropped 4 bases and J dropped 0; count of bases not matched to a gene: 7. The CDR3 runs 18 residues. Per germline, CDR1 LGHNA and CDR2 YNFKEQ. The CDR3 DNA reads TGTGCCAGCAGCCGAGTCATAGCGGGAGGGTCGAACACCGGGGAGCTGTTTTTT. Its translation: CASSRVIAGGSNTGELFF.

The chain combines TRBV30 with TRBJ2-1; tentatively, D is TRBD2 (6 bases). Germline CDR1 and CDR2: GTSNPN and SVGIG (reference sequence). V gave up 7 bases and J gave up 8 bases, with 15 bases separating them. This CDR3 region has 12 residues. The CDR3: CALGGVIDEQFF. In DNA form, the CDR3 reads TGTGCCTTGGGCGGGGTGATCGATGAGCAGTTCTTC.

The chain links TRBV2 to TRBJ1-2; tentative D call: TRBD1 (6 bases). From germline, CDR1 is SNHLY and CDR2 FYNNEI. This CDR3 contains 14 residues. V lost 1 base, J lost 4 bases, and 10 bases lay in between. The CDR3 sequence: CASSEVFRGYGYTF. In nucleotides, the CDR3 is TGTGCCAGCAGTGAAGTTTTCAGGGGCTATGGCTACACCTTC.